This T cell receptor beta chain was recorded in a study of T cells after posttransplantation cyclophosphamide. Germline CDR1 reads LGHNA; CDR2 reads YNFKEQ. This CDR3 spans 18 amino acids. Trimming shortened V by 0 bases and J by 7 bases, and 21 bases separated the two germline ends. Cyclophosphamide on days +3 and +4 followed busulfan-fludarabine conditioning and a marrow graft. The table came from immunoSEQ multiplex PCR; TCRdb's copy has only in-frame clones and leaves some out. The sample holds around 13,000 clones, and no clone turns up only once. The table lists this clone with many counts. The material was PBMCs, obtained after allogeneic stem cell transplant with posttransplant cyclophosphamide. The TCR was taken from a female patient aged 35-55 years who received an allogeneic stem cell transplant from an unrelated donor, was CMV-positive, and had acute GVHD only. Some T cells may be supplied by the graft donor. V is TRBV4-2 and J is TRBJ1-4, with D unclear. The CDR3 region is CASSQDMEAAIFSEKLFF. The CDR3 coding sequence is TGTGCCAGCAGCCAAGATATGGAGGCAGCGATTTTTTCTGAAAAACTGTTTTTT.